A single sample gave rise to the 16 T cell receptor beta chains below, sequenced in a study of post-analysis software for immune sequencing data. TCR beta cDNA libraries had unique molecular identifiers. TCRdb ran MiXCR on the PCR reads and lists one entry per CDR3 protein. The data hold approximately 690,000 distinct CDR3 sequences, with 55% to 60% observed a single time. Overall study findings and caveats: TRBV5-6, TRBV5-1 and TRBV20-1 were among 4 or 5 TRBV segments more frequent in patients than controls.

These TCRs' antigens remain unknown. The sample consisted of blood. These receptors all come from a girl aged 2 to 10 with multiple sclerosis.

The chain employs TRBV7-6 and TRBJ2-7; no firm D call. The CDR3 is 14 amino acids. In germline, CDR1 is SGHVS, CDR2 FNYEAQ. With 1 base removed from V and 6 bases from J, the gap between germline ends came to 13 bases. CDR3 in amino acids: CASSLDERPGEQYF. CDR3 nucleotides: TGTGCCAGCAGCTTAGATGAGCGCCCGGGCGAGCAGTACTTC.

The chain uses TRBV20-1 and TRBJ2-5; a weak D match, TRBD2 (5 bases). Trimming stripped 0 bases from V and 5 bases from J, with 13 bases between. The CDR3 loop spans 14 amino acids. Germline CDR1 and CDR2: DFQATT and SNEGSKA (reference sequence). CDR3 sequence: CSAREGIGKETQYF. The CDR3 DNA reads as TGCAGTGCTAGAGAGGGTATCGGGAAGGAGACCCAGTACTTC.

V gene TRBV7-9 combines with J gene TRBJ1-1; 10 bases agree with TRBD1. J gave up 10 bases and V 1 base, and 12 bases lay outside the gene matches. Germline CDR1 SEHNR, CDR2 FQNEAQ (reference sequence). The CDR3 is made up of 16 amino acids. CDR3 sequence: CASSLEGGQGRLRAFF. In nucleotides, the CDR3 is TGTGCCAGCAGCTTAGAAGGGGGACAGGGGAGATTGCGAGCTTTCTTT.

V usage is TRBV27 and J usage is TRBJ1-2, with D possibly TRBD1 on 5 matching bases. Germline V CDR1 and CDR2: MNHEY, SMNVEV (reference sequence). This CDR3 is built from 15 residues. The V and J ends lost 6 bases and 4 bases respectively, with 18 bases between them. The CDR3 sequence: CASSRARAGLYGYTF. The CDR3 DNA is TGTGCCAGCAGCAGGGCCCGGGCAGGGCTCTATGGCTACACCTTC.

The V gene is TRBV28, the J gene TRBJ2-5; D possibly matches TRBD1 or TRBD2 (6 bases each). V was trimmed by 6 bases and J by 0 bases, leaving 20 bases between them. The CDR3 covers 17 residues. Germline V gene lookup returns CDR1 MDHEN and CDR2 SYDVKM. For the CDR3, the DNA is TGTGCCAGCAGCATGGGACAACCGGGGGCTTACCAAGAGACCCAGTACTTC. It yields the protein CASSMGQPGAYQETQYF.

This clonotype was recorded once. The CDR3 bases are TGCAGTGCTGGACAGTCAAGAGAGACCCAGTACTTC. It encodes CSAGQSRETQYF. V and J are TRBV20-1 and TRBJ2-5, with a tentative D call TRBD1 (6 bases). Germline V gene data show CDR1 as DFQATT and CDR2 as SNEGSKA (reference sequence). Trimming took 5 bases from V and 4 from J, leaving 11 bases between them. This CDR3 comprises 12 residues.

On this clonotype: An end of the junction does not agree with germline; a read error may underlie this. V and J are TRBV6-6 and TRBJ2-3; no definite D call. Germline V gene lookup returns CDR1 MNHNY and CDR2 SVGAGI (reference sequence). The CDR3 is 12 residues long. The CDR3 bases are TGTGCCAGCAGTATACTCACAGATACACAGTATTTT. Translated: CASSILTDTQYF.

This clonotype was detected a few times. The chain employs TRBV2 and TRBJ2-1; TRBD2 matches 10 bases. CDR3 size: 21 residues. Germline V gene data show CDR1 as SNHLY and CDR2 as FYNNEI. The junction had 26 bases not matched to a gene; V was cut back by 6 bases and J by 6 bases. In DNA form, the CDR3 reads TGTGCCAGCAGAATACCAGGGGGGACCCCGGGCGCTAGCGGGAGAATCAATGAGCAGTTCTTC. This gives the protein CASRIPGGTPGASGRINEQFF.

The J gene is TRBJ1-1, the V gene TRBV5-1, with 9 bases lining up with TRBD1. This CDR3 is built from 15 residues. Germline V gene lookup returns CDR1 SGHRS and CDR2 YFSETQ. With V trimmed by 2 bases and J by 5 bases, 7 bases remained unmatched. The CDR3 sequence: CASSFGTGHGTEAFF. The CDR3, as DNA: TGCGCCAGCAGCTTCGGGACAGGGCACGGAACTGAAGCTTTCTTT.

The genes are TRBV6-5 and TRBJ2-3; 11 bases align to TRBD1. V trimming: 5 bases; J trimming: 3 bases; junction bases outside the gene matches: 4. The germline CDR1 and CDR2 sequences are MNHEY and SVGAGI. The CDR3 is made up of 15 amino acids. The CDR3 DNA reads TGTGCCAGCAGTAACCGGGACAGGGGGACAGATACGCAGTATTTT. This gives the protein CASSNRDRGTDTQYF.

The rearrangement uses TRBV4-3 and TRBJ2-3, with D unclear. The CDR3 has 15 amino acids. Trimming cost V 3 bases and J 4 bases, with 14 bases left between them. CDR1 LGHNA and CDR2 YSLEER come from the germline V gene. The CDR3 coding sequence is TGCGCCAGCAGCCATGATGAAGGTCCCCCAGATACGCAGTATTTT. It translates to CASSHDEGPPDTQYF.

This clonotype has only one observation. The chain recombines TRBV7-3 with TRBJ2-7, with TRBD1 matching over 9 bases. V shed 5 bases and J 2 bases; nucleotides not matched to a gene: 10. Germline V gives CDR1 SGHTA, CDR2 FQGTGA. The CDR3 is 16 amino acids. CDR3 DNA sequence: TGTGCCAGCAGCCCCACTCCGGGACAGGGAACCTACGAGCAGTACTTC. Amino acid sequence: CASSPTPGQGTYEQYF.

This clonotype was counted only a few times. A junction boundary mismatches the germline segment, possibly from a read error. This chain connects TRBV15 to TRBJ1-2; D gene ambiguous. Germline CDR1 reads LNHNV; CDR2 reads YYDKDF (reference sequence). The CDR3 has 12 residues. The CDR3 DNA sequence: TGTGCCACCAGTAGAGACGGCTATGGCTACACCTTC. Its protein product is CATSRDGYGYTF.

The V call is TRBV5-1, the J call TRBJ2-5, with 12 bases identical to TRBD1. CDR3 length: 16 residues. Germline V gene sequence: CDR1 SGHRS, CDR2 YFSETQ. Trimming at V came to 4 bases and at J to 3 bases, leaving 7 bases not matched to a gene. The CDR3 DNA is TGCGCCAGCAGCATCGCCGGGACAGGGGGCAAAGAGACCCAGTACTTC. As protein: CASSIAGTGGKETQYF. Drawing the rest from reference TRBV5-1 and TRBJ2-5, the complete variable domain is KAGVTQTPRYLIKTRGQQVTLSCSPISGHRSVSWYQQTPGQGLQFLFEYFSETQRNKGNFPGRFSGRQFSNSRSEMNVSTLELGDSALYLCASSIAGTGGKETQYFGPGTRLLVL.

The J gene is TRBJ1-1, the V gene TRBV29-1; 8 nucleotides agree with TRBD1. Per the germline V gene, CDR1 is SQVTM and CDR2 is ANQGSEA. V was clipped by 8 bases and J by 3 bases; unmatched bases: 11. CDR3 size: 14 residues. CDR3 loop: CSFQGAASDTEAFF. The CDR3 DNA is TGCAGCTTCCAGGGGGCGGCCTCGGACACTGAAGCTTTCTTT. The full variable domain, completed using reference TRBV29-1 and TRBJ1-1, is SAVISQKPSRDICQRGTSLTIQCQVDSQVTMMFWYRQQPGQSLTLIATANQGSEATYESGFVIDKFPISRPNLTFSTLTVSNMSPEDSSIYLCSFQGAASDTEAFFGQGTRLTVV.

V usage is TRBV6-2 or TRBV6-3 and J usage is TRBJ1-1, with D tentatively TRBD1 (6 bases). The ends were cut back, 6 bases at V and 4 bases at J, with 18 bases in the middle. The CDR3 totals 15 residues. Germline V CDR1 and CDR2: MNHEY, SVGEGT. CDR3 region: CASSLDRPSTTEAFF. The CDR3 nucleotides are TGTGCCAGCAGCCTGGACAGACCGTCAACCACTGAAGCTTTCTTT.